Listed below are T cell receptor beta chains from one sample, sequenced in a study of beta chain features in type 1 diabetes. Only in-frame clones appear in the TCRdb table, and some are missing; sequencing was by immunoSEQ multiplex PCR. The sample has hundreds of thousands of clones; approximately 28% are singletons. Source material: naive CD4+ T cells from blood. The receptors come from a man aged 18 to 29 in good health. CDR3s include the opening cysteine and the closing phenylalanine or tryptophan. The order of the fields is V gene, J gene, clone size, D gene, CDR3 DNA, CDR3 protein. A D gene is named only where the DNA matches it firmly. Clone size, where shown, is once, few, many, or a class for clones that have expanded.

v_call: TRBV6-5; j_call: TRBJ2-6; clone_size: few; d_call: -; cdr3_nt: TGTGCCAGCAGTTTGGGCACCTCTGGGGCCAACGTCCTGACTTTC; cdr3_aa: CASSLGTSGANVLTF
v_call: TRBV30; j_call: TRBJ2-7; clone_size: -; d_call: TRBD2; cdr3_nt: TGTGCCTGGAGAGGGGGACTAGCGGGAGCCTACGAGCAGTACTTC; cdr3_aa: CAWRGGLAGAYEQYF
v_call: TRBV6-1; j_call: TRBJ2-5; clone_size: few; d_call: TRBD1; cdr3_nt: TGTGCCAGCAGTGAAGGGACAGGGGGCAGAGAGACCCAGTACTTC; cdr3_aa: CASSEGTGGRETQYF
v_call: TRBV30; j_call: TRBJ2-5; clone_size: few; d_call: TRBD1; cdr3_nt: TGTGCCTGGAGTGTTCTCGTAGGGGACAGCAGTAAGGAGACCCAGTACTTC; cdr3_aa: CAWSVLVGDSSKETQYF
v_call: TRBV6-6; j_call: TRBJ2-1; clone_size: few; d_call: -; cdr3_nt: TGTGCCAGCAGTTACACTTCGGGAAGGGCCTATGAGCAGTTCTTC; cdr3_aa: CASSYTSGRAYEQFF
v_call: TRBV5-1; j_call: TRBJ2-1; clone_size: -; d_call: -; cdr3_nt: TGCGCCAGCAGCCGGGCCCCCCCTCAGGAGCAGTTCTTC; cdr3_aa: CASSRAPPQEQFF
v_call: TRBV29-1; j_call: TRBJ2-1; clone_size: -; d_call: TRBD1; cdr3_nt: TGCAGCGTTACGGACAGGGGTATCTACAATGAGCAGTTCTTC; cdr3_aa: CSVTDRGIYNEQFF
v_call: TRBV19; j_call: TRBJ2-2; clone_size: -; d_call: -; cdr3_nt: TGTGCCAGTAGTATAGATTCGGGCACCGGGGAGCTGTTTTTT; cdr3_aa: CASSIDSGTGELFF
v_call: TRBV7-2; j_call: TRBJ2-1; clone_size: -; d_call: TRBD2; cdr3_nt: TGTGCCAGCAGCTTACTAGCGGGAGTATCCTACAATGAGCAGTTCTTC; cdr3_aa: CASSLLAGVSYNEQFF
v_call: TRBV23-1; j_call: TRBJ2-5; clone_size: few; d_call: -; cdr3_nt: TGCGCCAGCAGACAGGGTGGCCAAGAGACCCAGTACTTC; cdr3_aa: CASRQGGQETQYF
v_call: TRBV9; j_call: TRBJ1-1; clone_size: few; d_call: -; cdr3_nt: TGTGCCAGCAGCAGGGGTGGGGACACTGAAGCTTTCTTT; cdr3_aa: CASSRGGDTEAFF
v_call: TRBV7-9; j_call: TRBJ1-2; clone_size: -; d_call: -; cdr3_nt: TGTGCCAGCAGCTTTAGGATCTATGGCTACACCTTC; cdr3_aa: CASSFRIYGYTF
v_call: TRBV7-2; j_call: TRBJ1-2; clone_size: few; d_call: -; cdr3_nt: TGTGCCAGCAGCTGGACGGACAGCCTCTATGGCTACACCTTC; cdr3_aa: CASSWTDSLYGYTF
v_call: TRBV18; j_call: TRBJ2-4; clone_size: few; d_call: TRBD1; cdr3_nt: TGTGCCAGCTCACCCCTACAGGAAAGGCAGGGGGCGCCCAAAAACATTCAGTACTTC; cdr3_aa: CASSPLQERQGAPKNIQYF
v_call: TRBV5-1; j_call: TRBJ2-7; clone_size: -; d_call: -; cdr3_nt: TGCGCCAGCAGCCCAGGACAGTTCTCCTACGAGCAGTACTTC; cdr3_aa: CASSPGQFSYEQYF